The 10 T cell receptor beta chains below were found in one sample sequenced in a study of identical twins. TCRdb passed the 5' RACE reads through MiXCR, listing each CDR3 protein once. Among fewer than 450,000 distinct CDR3 sequences listed, roughly 9% were seen once. Material: naive T cells sorted from blood. The source of these receptors is a woman in her forties or fifties in good health.

The genes are TRBV24-1 and TRBJ2-2, with D perhaps TRBD1 (6 bases). In germline, CDR1 is KGHDR, CDR2 SFDVKD. With 4 bases removed from V and 2 bases from J, the gap between germline ends came to 10 bases. This CDR3 spans 15 amino acids. The CDR3 nucleotides read TGTGCCACCAGTGAAGCGGACAGAAACACCGGGGAGCTGTTTTTT. Amino acids: CATSEADRNTGELFF.

This clonotype was found many times. This chain connects TRBV12-3 or TRBV12-4 to TRBJ1-1; TRBD1 is a possible D gene (5 bases). The CDR3 runs 17 residues. Trimming removed 3 bases from V and 0 bases from J, with 17 bases in between. CDR3 in DNA: TGTGCCAGCAGTTTCGGGGGGACCGAACTCATGAACACTGAAGCTTTCTTT. This sequence encodes CASSFGGTELMNTEAFF.

J is TRBJ2-1 and V is TRBV9, with 8 bases that match TRBD2. Germline CDR1 reads SGDLS; CDR2 reads YYNGEE. The junction had 8 bases not matched to a gene; V was cut back by 3 bases and J by 3 bases. The CDR3 has 16 amino acids. CDR3 coding DNA: TGTGCCAGCAGCGAGGGGACTAGTTTCATCTACAATGAGCAGTTCTTC. It codes for CASSEGTSFIYNEQFF.

This clonotype has a handful of counts. This chain joins TRBV5-1 and TRBJ2-1; D unclear. The CDR3 contains 13 residues. Germline CDR1 SGHRS, CDR2 YFSETQ. The ends were cut back, 0 bases at V and 5 bases at J, with 6 bases in the middle. The CDR3 spells CASSLVTNNEQFF. CDR3 coding DNA: TGCGCCAGCAGCTTGGTTACGAACAATGAGCAGTTCTTC.

The chain is built from TRBV20-1 and TRBJ1-5, with a possible D match to TRBD1 (5 bases). Germline V gene sequence: CDR1 DFQATT, CDR2 SNEGSKA (reference sequence). This CDR3 has 13 residues. V lost 3 bases and J lost 5, with 11 bases in between. The CDR3 DNA reads as TGCAGTGCTAGTCGGGACCCTCATCAGCCCCAGCATTTT. It encodes CSASRDPHQPQHF.

The rearrangement joins TRBV5-6 to TRBJ2-2; no firm D call. Trimming removed 4 bases from V and 4 bases from J, with 11 bases in between. The CDR3 has 14 amino acids. CDR1 SGHDT and CDR2 YYEEEE come from the germline V gene. The CDR3 DNA sequence: TGTGCCAGCAGCGGCTACATGGCCACCGGGGAGCTGTTTTTT. It codes for CASSGYMATGELFF.

The chain employs TRBV7-2 and TRBJ1-4, with D possibly being TRBD1 (5 bases). Germline loops: CDR1 SGHTA, CDR2 FQGNSA. The CDR3 spans 14 residues. Between the trimmed V and J ends, which lost 5 bases and 7 bases, there was a span of 14 bases. CDR3 coding DNA: TGTGCCAGCAGCCTCGCAGGGTTGGGTGAAAAACTGTTTTTT. It is translated as CASSLAGLGEKLFF.

This clonotype occurred a few times. The chain combines TRBV29-1 with TRBJ2-1; 12 bases are shared with TRBD1. Losses at the gene ends were 2 bases for V and 4 bases for J; bases not matched to a gene: 9. The germline V gene encodes CDR1 SQVTM and CDR2 ANQGSEA. This CDR3 has 17 amino acids. The CDR3 protein is CSVERVVGQGAYNEQFF. The CDR3 region has the DNA TGCAGCGTTGAACGCGTAGTGGGACAGGGGGCTTACAATGAGCAGTTCTTC.

This clonotype occurred a few times. The chain carries TRBV6-5 and TRBJ2-7; possible D gene TRBD1, 6 bases. The V gene lost 5 bases and the J gene lost 3 bases, with 20 bases spanning the gap. This CDR3 has 16 amino acids. Germline CDR1 MNHEY, CDR2 SVGAGI. The CDR3 DNA is TGTGCCAGCAGTACCCGAGCGACAGGACTGATCTACGAGCAGTACTTC. Amino acid sequence: CASSTRATGLIYEQYF.

This clonotype has only a few counts. This chain links TRBV6-1 with TRBJ2-2; 9 nucleotides align to TRBD1. This CDR3 has 15 residues. Germline V gene lookup returns CDR1 MNHNS and CDR2 SASEGT. Trimming at V came to 8 bases and at J to 3 bases, leaving 7 bases not matched to a gene. The CDR3 bases are TGTGCCAGCGGGACAGGGTTCAGGTACACCGGGGAGCTGTTTTTT. It translates to CASGTGFRYTGELFF.